The 9 T cell receptor beta chains reported below all come from one sample, sequenced in a study of metastatic and nonmetastatic thyroid tumors. Prior to thyroid surgery, none of the patients had received any treatment. TCRdb re-clonotyped the PCR reads through MiXCR. The data contain roughly 16,000 clones, about 25% of them seen just once; the ten biggest clones take up around 9.3%. Sequenced input: adjacent normal tissue. These receptors were taken from a female donor with papillary thyroid cancer or a benign thyroid nodule (not recorded which). Some clones in this sample may be carry-over from other donors' samples.

A single count supports this clone. V usage is TRBV21-1 and J usage is TRBJ2-7; the D call of TRBD2 is as the table states it, not checked on the DNA. TRBV21-1 is assigned pseudogene status. The CDR3 loop spans 19 amino acids. CDR3 loop: CASRKSAVGPIRSQDGKYF. The CDR3, as DNA: TGTGCCAGCAGGAAATCAGCGGTAGGGCCCATAAGGTCCCAGGATGGGAAGTACTTC.

This clone was seen only a few times. This chain uses TRBV24-1 with TRBJ2-5, with D unclear. Germline V gene data show CDR1 as KGHDR and CDR2 as SFDVKD. Trimming removed 3 bases from V and 3 bases from J, with 4 bases in between. The CDR3 is 12 residues long. CDR3 sequence reads: CATSDVKETQYF. The CDR3 bases are TGTGCCACCAGTGATGTCAAAGAGACCCAGTACTTC.

This clone was picked up a small number of times. Other DNA sequences within the sample encode an identical CDR3. This chain links TRBV6-1 with TRBJ1-2; D possibly corresponds to TRBD1 (5 bases). This CDR3 spans 16 amino acids. V was cut by 7 bases and J by 5 bases, with 23 bases left in between. Germline values: CDR1 MNHNS, CDR2 SASEGT. This CDR3 is CASIFSPGGADYGYTF. CDR3 in DNA: TGTGCCAGCATCTTCAGCCCGGGGGGTGCGGATTATGGCTACACCTTC.

This clone was seen a single time. Here the CDR3 reads CSARQDGTDTQYF. The CDR3 DNA is TGCAGTGCCAGACAAGATGGCACAGATACGCAGTATTTT. V usage is TRBV20-1 and J usage is TRBJ2-3; D is unresolved. Germline lookup yields CDR1 DFQATT and CDR2 SNEGSKA (reference sequence). This CDR3 is 13 amino acids long. Trimming removed 6 bases from V and 1 base from J, with 11 bases in between.

V and J are TRBV4-3 and TRBJ1-3, with unresolved D. The CDR3 totals 15 residues. Looked up from germline, CDR1 is LGHNA and CDR2 is YSLEER. Trimming took off 0 bases at V and 8 bases at J, with 14 bases between the two ends. CDR3 in amino acids: CASSQDPSQAHTIYF. The CDR3 bases are TGCGCCAGCAGCCAAGATCCGTCCCAGGCACACACCATATATTTT.

This clone was seen a few times. The chain carries TRBV5-1 and TRBJ2-1; TRBD2 agrees at 11 bases. CDR1 and CDR2 (germline): SGHRS, YFSETQ. The CDR3 totals 14 residues. V was clipped by 4 bases and J by 6 bases; unmatched bases: 3. The CDR3 bases are TGCGCCAGCAGCCCTGGACTAGCGGGCAATGAGCAGTTCTTC. This gives the protein CASSPGLAGNEQFF.

This clone appeared many times. The chain carries TRBV12-3 or TRBV12-4 and TRBJ1-1, with D perhaps TRBD1 (5 bases). This CDR3 is built from 17 residues. Trimming took off 3 bases at V and 6 bases at J, with 23 bases between the two ends. For the CDR3, the DNA is TGTGCCAGCAGTTTCTTACATCCGGGACGTCTTGGATCTGAAGCTTTCTTT. Its translation is CASSFLHPGRLGSEAFF.

This clone was counted between two and nine times. This sequence joins TRBV6-1 and TRBJ1-2; D is possibly TRBD1 (5 bases). The CDR3 is 14 amino acids. In germline, CDR1 is MNHNS, CDR2 SASEGT. V lost 5 bases, J lost 7 bases, and 17 bases lay in between. The CDR3 sequence: CASSWGGGGGGYTF. DNA for the CDR3: TGTGCCAGCAGTTGGGGGGGGGGAGGCGGTGGCTACACCTTC.

In its sample, this clone was seen a few times. V is TRBV7-9 and J is TRBJ2-7, with 9 positions matching TRBD2. Trimming took 6 bases from V and 3 from J; bases not matched to a gene: 9. Germline CDR1 and CDR2: SEHNR and FQNEAQ (reference sequence). The CDR3 sequence is 15 residues long. CDR3 loop: CASRPTSGRFYEQYF. CDR3 nucleotides: TGTGCCAGCAGGCCGACGAGCGGGAGGTTCTACGAGCAGTACTTC.